Each of the 20 T cell receptor beta chains below was sequenced from the same sample in a study of blood T cell repertoires in COVID-19. Clones were sequenced by immunoSEQ multiplex PCR, and TCRdb holds only the in-frame ones, with some missing. The sample includes approximately 100,000 clones, approximately 82% of them seen just once. Sequencing was carried out using peripheral blood. The source of these receptors is a man in his 70s with acute or convalescent COVID-19.

V is TRBV5-1 and J is TRBJ2-2; the match to TRBD1 covers 7 bases. With V trimmed by 0 bases and J by 4 bases, 3 bases remained unmatched. This CDR3 has 15 amino acids. CDR1 and CDR2 (germline): SGHRS, YFSETQ. DNA for the CDR3: TGCGCCAGCAGCTTGGAGGGACAGACCACCGGGGAGCTGTTTTTT. Its translation is CASSLEGQTTGELFF.

This sequence joins TRBV15 and TRBJ1-3, with D unresolved. The CDR3 loop spans 14 amino acids. CDR1 LNHNV and CDR2 YYDKDF come from the germline V gene (reference sequence). Between the trimmed V and J ends, which lost 8 bases and 1 base, there was a span of 12 bases. The DNA for the CDR3 is TGTGCCACCCGACCTTTGGAGTCTGGAAACACCATATATTTT. Encoded protein: CATRPLESGNTIYF.

The sample holds one count of this clone. This rearrangement joins TRBV29-1 to TRBJ1-1; D remains ambiguous. The CDR3 loop spans 12 amino acids. The germline V gene encodes CDR1 SQVTM and CDR2 ANQGSEA. The DNA for the CDR3 is TGCAGGGCAAATCGGGGAGACACTGAAGCTTTCTTT. It is translated as CRANRGDTEAFF.

The chain carries TRBV2 and TRBJ1-1; D is possibly TRBD1 (5 bases). The germline V gene has CDR1 SNHLY and CDR2 FYNNEI. The CDR3 is 12 residues long. The V gene lost 8 bases and the J gene lost 11 bases, with 18 bases spanning the gap. DNA of the CDR3: TGTGCCAGCTCCTTAGGACAACCAGAGGCTTTCTTT. This codes for CASSLGQPEAFF.

This chain joins TRBV29-1 and TRBJ1-6; 9 bases agree with TRBD1. Germline V gives CDR1 SQVTM, CDR2 ANQGSEA. The CDR3 has 14 amino acids. Trimming cost V 6 bases and J 8 bases; bases outside gene matches: 8. CDR3 sequence: CSVATGGKDSPLHF. In DNA, the CDR3 is TGCAGCGTCGCAACAGGGGGCAAGGATTCACCCCTCCACTTT.

V is TRBV7-2 and J is TRBJ2-1; D unresolved. Germline lookup yields CDR1 SGHTA and CDR2 FQGNSA. The CDR3 has 16 residues. V was pared by 2 bases and J by 0 bases, with 11 bases between. The chain's CDR3 is CASSLLWSSSYNEQFF. CDR3 in DNA: TGTGCCAGCAGCTTATTGTGGAGTAGCTCCTACAATGAGCAGTTCTTC.

This clone was counted once. This sequence joins TRBV7-9 and TRBJ1-1; a weak D match, TRBD1 (5 bases). The V and J ends lost 5 bases and 2 bases respectively, with 9 bases between them. The CDR3 is 13 residues long. CDR1 is SEHNR, CDR2 FQNEAQ, per germline (reference sequence). Written as DNA, the CDR3 is TGTGCCAGCAGCAAACAGGAAAACACTGAAGCTTTCTTT. It translates to CASSKQENTEAFF.

The count of this clone is one. The rearrangement uses TRBV21-1 and TRBJ2-1; TRBD2, as called in the table, went unchecked against the DNA. TRBV21-1 is given as a pseudogene. This CDR3 spans 14 amino acids. The DNA of the CDR3 is TGTGCCAGCAGCACAGCGGGAGTTAGGTATGAGCAGTTCTTC. Translation gives CASSTAGVRYEQFF.

The chain employs TRBV15 and TRBJ1-1; 8 bases align to TRBD1. Germline CDR1 reads LNHNV; CDR2 reads YYDKDF (reference sequence). V dropped 1 base and J dropped 0; count of bases not matched to a gene: 4. This CDR3 has 16 amino acids. The CDR3 DNA sequence: TGTGCCACCAGCAGAGGGGACAGGAGATTGAACACTGAAGCTTTCTTT. This gives the protein CATSRGDRRLNTEAFF.

This clone appeared once. This chain links TRBV6-5 with TRBJ2-1; D is unresolved. V lost 10 bases and J 7 bases, leaving 14 bases between the germline ends. This CDR3 is built from 12 residues. Per the germline V gene, CDR1 is MNHEY and CDR2 is SVGAGI. CDR3 sequence: CATLIRQNEQFF. The CDR3 DNA reads TGTGCCACCCTTATTCGCCAGAATGAGCAGTTCTTC.

The chain has TRBV3-1 (or the pseudogene TRBV3-2) and TRBJ1-1, with 12 nucleotides matching TRBD1. Germline V gene sequence: CDR1 LGHDT, CDR2 YNNKEL (reference sequence). This CDR3 is 16 amino acids long. J was trimmed by 6 bases and V by 0 bases; bases with no gene match: 5. CDR3 amino acids: CASSQDMGQGAAEAFF. The DNA of the CDR3 is TGTGCCAGCAGCCAAGATATGGGACAGGGGGCGGCTGAAGCTTTCTTT.

J is TRBJ2-1 and V is TRBV3-1 (or the pseudogene TRBV3-2); the match to TRBD2 covers 11 bases. The CDR3 spans 18 residues. J gave up 2 bases and V 2 bases, and 8 bases lay outside the gene matches. Germline V gives CDR1 LGHDT, CDR2 YNNKEL (reference sequence). CDR3: CASSQLIAGGPPYNEQFF. The CDR3 bases are TGTGCCAGCAGCCAATTAATAGCGGGGGGGCCTCCCTACAATGAGCAGTTCTTC.

The chain carries TRBV14 and TRBJ1-2; TRBD1 is a possible D gene (5 bases). The CDR3 consists of 15 residues. Germline V gene sequence: CDR1 SGHDN, CDR2 FVKESK. V was trimmed by 4 bases and J by 4 bases, leaving 16 bases between them. Here the CDR3 reads CASSRGLGRTYGYTF. The CDR3 DNA follows: TGTGCCAGCAGCCGGGGTTTGGGGCGCACCTATGGCTACACCTTC.

The chain recombines TRBV21-1 with TRBJ1-2; the table's D call, TRBD1, has no DNA check behind it. TRBV21-1 is described as a pseudogene. The CDR3 has 15 amino acids. In DNA form, the CDR3 reads TGTGCCAGCAGTTACATGTGGGGTACAGGGTATGGCTACACCTTC. Translated: CASSYMWGTGYGYTF.

This clone was seen a single time. The chain joins TRBV25-1 to TRBJ1-1, with a tentative D call TRBD1 (6 bases). CDR1 is MGHDK and CDR2 is SYGVNS in the germline V gene. The CDR3 has 13 amino acids. V was shortened by 4 bases and J by 4 bases, with 10 bases between the two germline ends. The CDR3 DNA sequence: TGTGCCAGCAGTGCACAGGGATTCACTGAAGCTTTCTTT. Translating gives CASSAQGFTEAFF.

The V call is TRBV7-9, the J call TRBJ1-2, with D possibly matching TRBD1 (6 bases). Germline V lookup: CDR1 SEHNR, CDR2 FQNEAQ (reference sequence). V was pared by 1 base and J by 6 bases, with 12 bases between. The CDR3 has 14 amino acids. CDR3 region: CASSLELQGDGYTF. The CDR3 DNA follows: TGTGCCAGCAGCTTAGAGTTACAGGGAGATGGCTACACCTTC.

The rearrangement joins TRBV4-3 to TRBJ2-1; 10 bases fit TRBD1. The trim removed 0 bases at V and 5 bases at J, leaving 4 bases unmatched. The CDR3 spans 16 residues. The germline V gene encodes CDR1 LGHNA and CDR2 YSLEER. As DNA, the CDR3 is TGCGCCAGCAGCCAAGACCCGGGACAGGGGAACAATGAGCAGTTCTTC. This encodes CASSQDPGQGNNEQFF.

This rearrangement joins TRBV2 to TRBJ1-5; 11 bases match TRBD1. Germline CDR1 SNHLY, CDR2 FYNNEI. CDR3 length: 17 residues. V lost 4 bases to trimming and J lost 0 bases; unmatched junction nucleotides: 5. The CDR3 protein is CASSARTGGFSNQPQHF. CDR3 nucleotide sequence: TGTGCCAGCAGTGCTAGGACAGGGGGCTTTAGCAATCAGCCCCAGCATTTT.

V is TRBV29-1 and J is TRBJ1-4; 8 positions agree with TRBD1. CDR3 size: 13 residues. Germline CDR1 reads SQVTM; CDR2 reads ANQGSEA. After removal of 6 bases from V and 7 bases from J, the junction contained 7 bases not matched to a gene. The CDR3 region is CSVQGALGEKLFF. The CDR3 DNA sequence: TGCAGCGTCCAGGGGGCGCTGGGTGAAAAACTGTTTTTT.

The chain joins TRBV21-1 to TRBJ1-1; the table's D call of TRBD1 was not tested on the DNA. TRBV21-1 is flagged as a pseudogene. This CDR3 has 15 residues. The CDR3 is CASSAKDKPNTEAFF. CDR3 bases: TGTGCCAGCAGCGCCAAAGACAAACCGAACACTGAAGCTTTCTTT.